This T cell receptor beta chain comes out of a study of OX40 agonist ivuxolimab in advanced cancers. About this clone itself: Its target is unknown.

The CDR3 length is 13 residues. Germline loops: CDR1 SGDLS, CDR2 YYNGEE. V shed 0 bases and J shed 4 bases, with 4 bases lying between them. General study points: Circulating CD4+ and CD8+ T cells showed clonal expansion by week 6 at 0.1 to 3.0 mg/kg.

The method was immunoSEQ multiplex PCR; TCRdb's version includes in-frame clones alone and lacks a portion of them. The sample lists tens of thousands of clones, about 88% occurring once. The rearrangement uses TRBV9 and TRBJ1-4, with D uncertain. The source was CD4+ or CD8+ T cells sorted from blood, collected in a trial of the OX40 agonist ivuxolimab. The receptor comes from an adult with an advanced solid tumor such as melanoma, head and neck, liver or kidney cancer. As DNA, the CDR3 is TGTGCCAGCAGCGTAGGACATAATGAAAAACTGTTTTTT. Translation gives CASSVGHNEKLFF. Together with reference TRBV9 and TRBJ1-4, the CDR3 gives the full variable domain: DSGVTQTPKHLITATGQRVTLRCSPRSGDLSVYWYQQSLDQGLQFLIQYYNGEERAKGNILERFSAQQFPDLHSELNLSSLELGDSALYFCASSVGHNEKLFFGSGTQLSVL.